This TCR beta chain comes out of a study of early T cells in non-severe SARS-CoV-2 infection. Study-wide background: Chains were unpaired, as sequencing was done on bulk RNA from unsorted whole blood. Study results and limitations: Sequences matched to VDJdb favored anti-spike CD8 responses, while private and CD4 specificities were missed.

MiXCR, applied by TCRdb to the 5' RACE reads, yields one record per CDR3 protein. Here the sample spans roughly 86,000 distinct CDR3 sequences, roughly 15% being singletons. This clonotype appeared many times. Antigen specificity is unknown. The clonotype was recovered from an adult who was a healthcare worker with PCR-confirmed SARS-CoV-2 infection or an uninfected control (not recorded which). Sequencing was done on a sample of whole blood.

The CDR3 region has the DNA TGCAGCGTCGGCCGAAACCCCCGGGAGACCCAGTACTTC. It codes for CSVGRNPRETQYF. The rearrangement joins TRBV29-1 to TRBJ2-5; D is ambiguous. This CDR3 spans 13 amino acids. V was cut by 6 bases and J by 5 bases, with 16 bases left in between. Germline CDR1 is SQVTM and CDR2 is ANQGSEA.